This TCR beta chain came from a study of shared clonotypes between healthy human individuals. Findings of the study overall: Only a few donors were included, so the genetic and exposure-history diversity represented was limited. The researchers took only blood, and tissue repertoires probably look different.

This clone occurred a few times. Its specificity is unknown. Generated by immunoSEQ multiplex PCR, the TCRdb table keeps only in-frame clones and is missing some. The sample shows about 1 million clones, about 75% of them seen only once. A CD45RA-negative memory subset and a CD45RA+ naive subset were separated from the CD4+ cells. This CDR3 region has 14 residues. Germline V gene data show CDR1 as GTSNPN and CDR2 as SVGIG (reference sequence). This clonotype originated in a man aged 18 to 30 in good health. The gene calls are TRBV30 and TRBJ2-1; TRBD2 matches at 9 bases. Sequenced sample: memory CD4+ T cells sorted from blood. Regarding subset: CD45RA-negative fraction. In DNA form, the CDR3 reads TGTGCGTCGCGCGGACTAGCGCTTAACAATGAGCAGTTCTTC. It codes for CASRGLALNNEQFF. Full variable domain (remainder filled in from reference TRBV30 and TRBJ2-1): SQTIHQWPATLVQPVGSPLSLECTVEGTSNPNLYWYRQAAGRGLQLLFYSVGIGQISSEVPQNLSASRPQDRQFILSSKKLLLSDSGFYLCASRGLALNNEQFFGPGTRLTVL.